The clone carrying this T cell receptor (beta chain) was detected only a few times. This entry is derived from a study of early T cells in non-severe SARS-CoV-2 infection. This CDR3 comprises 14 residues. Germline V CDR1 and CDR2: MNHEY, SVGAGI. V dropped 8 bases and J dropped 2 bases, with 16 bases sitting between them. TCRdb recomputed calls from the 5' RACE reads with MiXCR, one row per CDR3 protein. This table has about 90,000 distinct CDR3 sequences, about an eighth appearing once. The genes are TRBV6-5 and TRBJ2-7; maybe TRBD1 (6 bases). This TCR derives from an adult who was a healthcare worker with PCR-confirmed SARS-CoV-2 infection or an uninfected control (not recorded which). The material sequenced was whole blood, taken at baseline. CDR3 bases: TGTGCCAGCGCAACAGGGCAACGCGCCTACGAGCAGTACTTC. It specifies CASATGQRAYEQYF.